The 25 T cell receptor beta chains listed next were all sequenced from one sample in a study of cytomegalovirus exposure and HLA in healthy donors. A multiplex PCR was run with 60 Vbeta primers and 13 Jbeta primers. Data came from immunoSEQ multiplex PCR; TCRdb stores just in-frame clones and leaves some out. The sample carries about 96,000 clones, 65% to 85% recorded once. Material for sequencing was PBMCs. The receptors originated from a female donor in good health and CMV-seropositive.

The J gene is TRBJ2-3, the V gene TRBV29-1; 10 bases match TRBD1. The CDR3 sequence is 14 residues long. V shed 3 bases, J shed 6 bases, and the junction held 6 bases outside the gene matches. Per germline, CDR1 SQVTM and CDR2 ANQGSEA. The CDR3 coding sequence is TGCAGCGTTGAGGGGACAGGGGTAGTGGATACGCAGTATTTT. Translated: CSVEGTGVVDTQYF.

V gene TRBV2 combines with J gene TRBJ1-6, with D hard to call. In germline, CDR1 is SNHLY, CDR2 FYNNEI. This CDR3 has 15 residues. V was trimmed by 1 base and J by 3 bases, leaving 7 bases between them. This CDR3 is CASSEGGFYNSPLHF. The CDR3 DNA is TGTGCCAGCAGTGAAGGAGGATTCTATAATTCACCCCTCCACTTT.

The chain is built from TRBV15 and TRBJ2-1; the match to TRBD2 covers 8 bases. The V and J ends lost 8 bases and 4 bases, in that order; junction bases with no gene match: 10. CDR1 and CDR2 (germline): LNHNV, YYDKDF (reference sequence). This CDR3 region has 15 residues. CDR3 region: CATERSGSSYNEQFF. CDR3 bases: TGTGCCACCGAACGAAGCGGGAGTTCTTACAATGAGCAGTTCTTC.

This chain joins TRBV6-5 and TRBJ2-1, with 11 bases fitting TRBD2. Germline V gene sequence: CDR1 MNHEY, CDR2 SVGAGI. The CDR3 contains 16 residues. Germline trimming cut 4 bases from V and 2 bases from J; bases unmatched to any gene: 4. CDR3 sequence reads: CASSSPTSGAYNEQFF. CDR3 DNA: TGTGCCAGCAGTTCGCCGACTAGCGGGGCCTACAATGAGCAGTTCTTC.

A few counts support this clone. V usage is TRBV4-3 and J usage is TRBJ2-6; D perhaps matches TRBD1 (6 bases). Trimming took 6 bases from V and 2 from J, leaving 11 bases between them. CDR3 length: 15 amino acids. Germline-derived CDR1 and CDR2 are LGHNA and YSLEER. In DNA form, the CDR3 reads TGCGCCAGCAGACTGCAGGGGCCTGGGGCCAACGTCCTGACTTTC. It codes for CASRLQGPGANVLTF.

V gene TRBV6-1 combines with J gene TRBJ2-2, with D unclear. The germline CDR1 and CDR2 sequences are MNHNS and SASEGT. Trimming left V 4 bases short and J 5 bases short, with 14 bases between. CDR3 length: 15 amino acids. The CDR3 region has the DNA TGTGCCAGCAGTGCCCTCCGACTGGCTACCGGGGAGCTGTTTTTT. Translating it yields CASSALRLATGELFF.

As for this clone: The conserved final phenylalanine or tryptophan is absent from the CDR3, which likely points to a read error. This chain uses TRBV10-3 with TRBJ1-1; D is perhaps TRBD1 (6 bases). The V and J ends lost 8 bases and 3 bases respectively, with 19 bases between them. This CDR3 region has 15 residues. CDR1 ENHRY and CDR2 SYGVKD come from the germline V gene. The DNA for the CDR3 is TGTGCCATCCCGCGGGGGGGCATGACGGACACTGAAGCTTTCGTT. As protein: CAIPRGGMTDTEAFV.

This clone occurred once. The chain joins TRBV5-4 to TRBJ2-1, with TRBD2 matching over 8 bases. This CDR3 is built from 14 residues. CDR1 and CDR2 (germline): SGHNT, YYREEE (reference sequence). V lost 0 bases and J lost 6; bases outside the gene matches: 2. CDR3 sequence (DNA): TGTGCCAGCAGCTTGGCGCGGGGGGCCAATGAGCAGTTCTTC. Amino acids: CASSLARGANEQFF.

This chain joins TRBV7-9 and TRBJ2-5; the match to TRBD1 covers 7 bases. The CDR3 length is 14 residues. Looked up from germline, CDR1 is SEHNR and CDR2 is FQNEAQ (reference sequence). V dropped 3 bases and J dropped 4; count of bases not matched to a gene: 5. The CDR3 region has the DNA TGTGCCAGCAGCTTTACAGGGGAAGGAGAGACCCAGTACTTC. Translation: CASSFTGEGETQYF.

In nucleotides, the CDR3 is TGTGCCAGCAGCTCCCAGACAGGGAAGTCCTACGAGCAGTACTTC. Its translation is CASSSQTGKSYEQYF. The chain joins TRBV13 to TRBJ2-7, with TRBD1 identical over 7 bases. This CDR3 contains 15 residues. V trimming: 4 bases; J trimming: 1 base; junction bases outside the gene matches: 7. Germline V gives CDR1 PRHDT, CDR2 FYEKMQ (reference sequence).

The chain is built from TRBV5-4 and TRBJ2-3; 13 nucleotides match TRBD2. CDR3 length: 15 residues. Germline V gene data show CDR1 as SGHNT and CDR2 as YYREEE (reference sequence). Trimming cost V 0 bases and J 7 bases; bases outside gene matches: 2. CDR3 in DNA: TGTGCCAGCAGCTTGGTACTAGCGGGAGGGCATACGCAGTATTTT. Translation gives CASSLVLAGGHTQYF. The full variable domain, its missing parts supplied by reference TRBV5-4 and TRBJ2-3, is ETGVTQSPTHLIKTRGQQVTLRCSSQSGHNTVSWYQQALGQGPQFIFQYYREEENGRGNFPPRFSGLQFPNYSSELNVNALELDDSALYLCASSLVLAGGHTQYFGPGTRLTVL.

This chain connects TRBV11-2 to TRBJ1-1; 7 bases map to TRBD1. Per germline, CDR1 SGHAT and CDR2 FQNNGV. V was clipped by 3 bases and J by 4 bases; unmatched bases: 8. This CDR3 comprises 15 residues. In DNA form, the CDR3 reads TGTGCCAGCAGCTTCGACAGGGTCGGGGCCACTGAAGCTTTCTTT. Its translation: CASSFDRVGATEAFF.

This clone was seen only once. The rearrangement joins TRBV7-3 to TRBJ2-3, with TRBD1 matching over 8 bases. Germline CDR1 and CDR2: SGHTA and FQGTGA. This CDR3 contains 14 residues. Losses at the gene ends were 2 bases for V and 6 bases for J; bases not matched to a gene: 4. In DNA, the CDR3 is TGTGCCAGCAGCTTAGGACAGGGAGCCGATACGCAGTATTTT. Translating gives CASSLGQGADTQYF.

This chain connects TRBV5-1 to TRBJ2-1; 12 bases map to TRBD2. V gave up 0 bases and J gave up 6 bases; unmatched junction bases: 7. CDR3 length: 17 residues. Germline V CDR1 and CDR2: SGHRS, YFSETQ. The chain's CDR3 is CASSLDPGLAGLNEQFF. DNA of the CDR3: TGCGCCAGCAGCTTGGATCCGGGACTAGCGGGTCTCAATGAGCAGTTCTTC.

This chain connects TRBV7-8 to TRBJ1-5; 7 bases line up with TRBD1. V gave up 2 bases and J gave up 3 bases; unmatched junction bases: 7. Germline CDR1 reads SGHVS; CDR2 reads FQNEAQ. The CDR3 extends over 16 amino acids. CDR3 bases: TGTGCCAGCAGCTTAAGAAGGGGGCAGTTCAATCAGCCCCAGCATTTT. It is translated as CASSLRRGQFNQPQHF.

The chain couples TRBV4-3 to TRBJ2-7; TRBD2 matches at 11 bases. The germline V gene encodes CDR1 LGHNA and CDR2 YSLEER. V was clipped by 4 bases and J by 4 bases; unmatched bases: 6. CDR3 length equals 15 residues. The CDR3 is CASSPGGLADYEQYF. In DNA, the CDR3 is TGCGCCAGCAGCCCCGGGGGACTAGCGGATTACGAGCAGTACTTC.

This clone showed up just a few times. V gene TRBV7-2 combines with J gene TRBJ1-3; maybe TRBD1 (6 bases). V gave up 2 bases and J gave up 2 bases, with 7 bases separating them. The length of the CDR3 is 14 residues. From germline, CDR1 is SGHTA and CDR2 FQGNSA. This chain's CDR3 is CASSLRTAGNTIYF. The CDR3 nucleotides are TGTGCCAGCAGCTTAAGGACAGCTGGAAACACCATATATTTT.

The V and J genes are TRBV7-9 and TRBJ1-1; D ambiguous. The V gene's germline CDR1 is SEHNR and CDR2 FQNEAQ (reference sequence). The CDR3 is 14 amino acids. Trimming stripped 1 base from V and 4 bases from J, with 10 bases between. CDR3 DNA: TGTGCCAGCAGCTTAGAATCCTCGGGCACTGAAGCTTTCTTT. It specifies CASSLESSGTEAFF. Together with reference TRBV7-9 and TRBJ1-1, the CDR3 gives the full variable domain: DTGVSQNPRHKITKRGQNVTFRCDPISEHNRLYWYRQTLGQGPEFLTYFQNEAQLEKSRLLSDRFSAERPKGSFSTLEIQRTEQGDSAMYLCASSLESSGTEAFFGQGTRLTVV.

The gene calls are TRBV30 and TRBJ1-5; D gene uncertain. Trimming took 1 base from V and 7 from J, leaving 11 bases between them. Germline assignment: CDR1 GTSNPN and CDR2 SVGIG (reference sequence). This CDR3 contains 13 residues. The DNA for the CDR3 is TGTGCCTGGAGTGAGAGAGGGTACCAGCCCCAGCATTTT. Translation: CAWSERGYQPQHF.

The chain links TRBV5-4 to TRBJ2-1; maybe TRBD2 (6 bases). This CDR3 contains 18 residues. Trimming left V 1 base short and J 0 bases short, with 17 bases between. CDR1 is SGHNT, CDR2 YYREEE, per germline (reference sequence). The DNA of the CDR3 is TGTGCCAGCAGCTTGAAATTCGCGGGGCCCAGCTCCTACAATGAGCAGTTCTTC. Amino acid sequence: CASSLKFAGPSSYNEQFF.

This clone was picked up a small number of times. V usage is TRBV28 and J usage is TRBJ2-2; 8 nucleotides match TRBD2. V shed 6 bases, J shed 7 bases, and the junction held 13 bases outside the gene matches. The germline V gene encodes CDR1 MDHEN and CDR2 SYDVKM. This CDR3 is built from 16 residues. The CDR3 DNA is TGTGCCAGCAGCTCTCCGGGACTAGTCTTCGGCGGGGAGCTGTTTTTT. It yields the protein CASSSPGLVFGGELFF.

The CDR3 nucleotides read TGTGCCAGCTCTACGGGAGGGGCATCTAATGAAAAACTGTTTTTT. It is translated as CASSTGGASNEKLFF. V is TRBV7-2 and J is TRBJ1-4, with D possibly matching TRBD1 (5 bases). The CDR3 has 15 residues. Germline assignment: CDR1 SGHTA and CDR2 FQGNSA. The germline V and J ends were trimmed by 8 bases and 3 bases, with 16 bases remaining between them.

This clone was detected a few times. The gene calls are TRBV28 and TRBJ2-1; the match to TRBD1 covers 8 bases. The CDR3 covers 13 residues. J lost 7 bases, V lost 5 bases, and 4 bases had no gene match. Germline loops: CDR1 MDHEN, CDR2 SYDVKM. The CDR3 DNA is TGTGCCAGCAGTCCGGACAGGGCGAATGAGCAGTTCTTC. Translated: CASSPDRANEQFF.

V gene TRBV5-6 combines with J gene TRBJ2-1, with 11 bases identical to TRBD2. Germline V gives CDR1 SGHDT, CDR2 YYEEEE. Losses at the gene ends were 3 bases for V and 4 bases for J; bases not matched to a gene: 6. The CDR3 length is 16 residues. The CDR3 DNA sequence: TGTGCCAGCAGCTCCCTGACTAGCGGGGAATACAATGAGCAGTTCTTC. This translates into CASSSLTSGEYNEQFF.

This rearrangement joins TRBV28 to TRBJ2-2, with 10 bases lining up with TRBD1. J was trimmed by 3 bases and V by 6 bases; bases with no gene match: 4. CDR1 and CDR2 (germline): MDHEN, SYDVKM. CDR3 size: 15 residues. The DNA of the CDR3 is TGTGCCAGCAGACCGGACAGGGGGTACACCGGGGAGCTGTTTTTT. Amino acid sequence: CASRPDRGYTGELFF.